The 10 T cell receptor beta chains below come from one sample, sequenced in a study of spatial heterogeneity in lung cancer. TCRdb processed the 5' RACE reads anew with MiXCR; each CDR3 protein has one entry. There are tens of thousands of distinct CDR3 sequences in the sample; around 15% occur only once, and about 60% lies in the top ten. Time point indicated: sample taken at primary tumor resection. Frozen PBMC, nontumor lung or tumor provided whole RNA, which was sequenced unsorted. The source material was PBMCs, sampled at surgery. The receptors here all came from a male donor with early-stage non-small cell lung cancer.

This clonotype was seen ten or more times. The chain couples TRBV5-1 to TRBJ2-1, with 8 positions matching TRBD2. The CDR3 has 16 residues. The germline CDR1 and CDR2 sequences are SGHRS and YFSETQ. Trimming removed 1 base from V and 0 bases from J; junction bases left unmatched: 3. The CDR3 loop is CASSLSSGDSYNEQFF. The CDR3 coding sequence is TGCGCCAGCAGCTTGAGTAGCGGGGACTCCTACAATGAGCAGTTCTTC.

The sample holds many counts of this clonotype. The CDR3 here is CASSLFSGLAGAPGELFF. CDR3 coding DNA: TGTGCCAGCAGCTTATTTTCGGGACTAGCGGGAGCTCCCGGGGAGCTGTTTTTT. The chain couples TRBV7-2 to TRBJ2-2; 14 bases match TRBD2. CDR1 and CDR2 from the germline V gene are SGHTA and FQGNSA. The CDR3 loop spans 18 amino acids. V shed 2 bases and J 6 bases; nucleotides not matched to a gene: 8.

J is TRBJ2-7 and V is TRBV20-1; D might be TRBD1 or TRBD2, each matching 7 bases. The V end lost 1 base, the J end lost 2 bases, and 15 bases lay between the germline ends. The CDR3 is 15 residues long. CDR1 is DFQATT, CDR2 SNEGSKA, per germline (reference sequence). CDR3 bases: TGCAGTGCTAGAGCAGGGGGGGGCAGGGCCTACGAGCAGTACTTC. Amino acid sequence: CSARAGGGRAYEQYF.

This clonotype was detected a few times. The rearrangement joins TRBV14 to TRBJ1-1; D call uncertain. This CDR3 contains 14 residues. CDR1 is SGHDN and CDR2 is FVKESK in the germline V gene. V lost 1 base to trimming and J lost 3 bases, with 9 bases between them. CDR3 residues: CASSQVIGYTEAFF. CDR3 coding DNA: TGTGCCAGCAGCCAAGTAATAGGATACACTGAAGCTTTCTTT.

The rearrangement links TRBV28 to TRBJ1-5; weak D call: TRBD1 (6 bases). V was shortened by 6 bases and J by 0 bases, with 18 bases between the two germline ends. This CDR3 has 17 residues. The germline gives CDR1 MDHEN, CDR2 SYDVKM. Here the CDR3 reads CASSPPLGRGSNQPQHF. Here the CDR3 DNA reads TGTGCCAGCAGCCCACCCTTGGGCAGGGGTAGCAATCAGCCCCAGCATTTT.

This clonotype was found a few times. The rearrangement uses TRBV12-3 or TRBV12-4 and TRBJ1-5, with TRBD1 identical over 11 bases. V was clipped by 4 bases and J by 3 bases; unmatched bases: 11. The CDR3 is 18 residues long. In DNA, the CDR3 is TGTGCCAGCAGTTCAGGACAGGGGGCTAAGTTCGACAATCAGCCCCAGCATTTT. Translated, it gives CASSSGQGAKFDNQPQHF.

The table lists this clonotype with a few counts. The CDR3 spells CASSATGVGNQPQHF. The DNA of the CDR3 is TGTGCCAGTAGTGCCACAGGGGTCGGCAATCAGCCCCAGCATTTT. The gene calls are TRBV19 and TRBJ1-5; 7 bases align to TRBD1. Germline values: CDR1 LNHDA, CDR2 SQIVND (reference sequence). With V trimmed by 5 bases and J by 2 bases, 6 bases remained unmatched. This CDR3 has 15 residues.

The chain links TRBV20-1 to TRBJ1-1, with TRBD1 identical over 9 bases. CDR3 length equals 18 residues. Germline lookup yields CDR1 DFQATT and CDR2 SNEGSKA (reference sequence). The V segment lost 6 bases and the J segment 0 bases; nucleotides outside the gene matches: 17. The CDR3 loop reads CSAPFEPGQGNLNTEAFF. CDR3 DNA sequence: TGCAGTGCACCTTTCGAGCCGGGACAGGGTAATTTGAACACTGAAGCTTTCTTT.

This chain joins TRBV7-6 and TRBJ1-1; 10 bases are shared with TRBD1. Germline assignment: CDR1 SGHVS and CDR2 FNYEAQ. The CDR3 spans 13 residues. J was trimmed by 6 bases and V by 5 bases; bases with no gene match: 3. The chain's CDR3 is CASSPDRGPEAFF. The DNA of the CDR3 is TGTGCCAGCAGCCCAGACAGGGGGCCTGAAGCTTTCTTT.

The CDR3 nucleotides read TGCAGCGCATGGACCGGAGGTGAAAAACTGTTTTTT. It translates to CSAWTGGEKLFF. The chain joins TRBV29-1 to TRBJ1-4, with unresolved D. In germline, CDR1 is SQVTM, CDR2 ANQGSEA. V was trimmed by 7 bases and J by 7 bases, leaving 13 bases between them. The CDR3 covers 12 residues. Drawing the rest from reference TRBV29-1 and TRBJ1-4, the complete variable domain is SAVISQKPSRDICQRGTSLTIQCQVDSQVTMMFWYRQQPGQSLTLIATANQGSEATYESGFVIDKFPISRPNLTFSTLTVSNMSPEDSSIYLCSAWTGGEKLFFGSGTQLSVL.